This T cell receptor (beta chain) stems from a study of blood T cells in healthy people across ages. Study-wide results and limits: PBMCs went unsorted, and a conclusive naive versus antigen-experienced comparison was therefore prevented. Those diversity estimates obtained from one million T cells were thought to be underestimates.

This CDR3 contains 14 residues. Germline assignment: CDR1 MNHEY and CDR2 SVGEGT. With regard to this clonotype: Its cognate antigen is unknown.

A J-beta primer mix and a sample-barcoded 5' primer were used in a second PCR of roughly 6 to 11 cycles. A template-switch adaptor that had 12 random nucleotides put a tag on each cDNA molecule. Each CDR3 protein gets one entry after TCRdb re-called the 5' RACE reads with MiXCR. The profile covers roughly 700,000 distinct CDR3 sequences, with 20% to 25% appearing a single time and 9.4% taken by the ten largest. The same data also contributed to another study, on T cells of mothers and their children. From that second work: For related and unrelated pairs alike, thymic selection shapes TCR recombination output similarly.

The sample taken for sequencing was blood. This receptor was taken from a boy younger than 18 in good health. J is TRBJ2-5 and V is TRBV6-2 or TRBV6-3, with a possible D match to TRBD2 (5 bases). The end of the DNA aligns better with TRBJ2-7, so the J call may be wrong. CDR3 DNA: TGTGCCAGCAGTTACGAGGGTCTAATCTACGAGCAGTACTTC. Its protein product is CASSYEGLIYEQYF.